This T cell receptor beta chain was identified during a study of blood T cell repertoires in COVID-19. In the study overall: The origin of the acute and convalescent COVID-19 samples was the United States, Italy and Spain. T cells, B-cell-depleted T cells, or PBMCs supplied cDNA or gDNA.

CDR1 is LNHDA and CDR2 is SQIVND in the germline V gene (reference sequence). The V gene lost 6 bases and the J gene lost 5 bases, with 13 bases spanning the gap. CDR3 size: 14 residues. In the original workflow: Scientists estimated how many nucleated cells there were by amplifying reference gene primers. Clones were read by immunoSEQ multiplex PCR, and TCRdb kept only the in-frame ones, dropping some. Clonal size and the V and J genes are those of that table, whereas D and trimming came from the DNA. The top ten hold under 3% of the sample, which has about 270,000 clones, about 90% seen once. Enrolment of Seattle patients took place during active infection, and they were followed longitudinally.

The rearrangement joins TRBV19 to TRBJ1-4; unclear D gene. Sequenced input: peripheral blood. The sequence was obtained from a person aged 18 to 29 with COVID-19, enrolled during active disease. The CDR3, as DNA: TGTGCCAGTAGCTGGCAGGTGCGAAATGAAAAACTGTTTTTT. Its translation is CASSWQVRNEKLFF.